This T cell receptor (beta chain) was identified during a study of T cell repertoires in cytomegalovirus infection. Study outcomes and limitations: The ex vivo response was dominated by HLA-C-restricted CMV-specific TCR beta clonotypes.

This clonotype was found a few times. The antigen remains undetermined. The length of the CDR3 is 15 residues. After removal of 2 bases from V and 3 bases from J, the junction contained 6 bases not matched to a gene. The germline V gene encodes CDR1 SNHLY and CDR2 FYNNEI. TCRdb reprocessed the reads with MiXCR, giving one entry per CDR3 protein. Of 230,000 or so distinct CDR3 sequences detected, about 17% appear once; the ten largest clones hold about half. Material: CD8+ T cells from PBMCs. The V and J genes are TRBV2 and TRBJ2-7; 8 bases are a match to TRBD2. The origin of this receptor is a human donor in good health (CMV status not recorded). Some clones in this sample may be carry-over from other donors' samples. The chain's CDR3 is CASSESAGGYYEQYF. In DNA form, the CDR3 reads TGTGCCAGCAGTGAATCGGCGGGGGGATACTACGAGCAGTACTTC.